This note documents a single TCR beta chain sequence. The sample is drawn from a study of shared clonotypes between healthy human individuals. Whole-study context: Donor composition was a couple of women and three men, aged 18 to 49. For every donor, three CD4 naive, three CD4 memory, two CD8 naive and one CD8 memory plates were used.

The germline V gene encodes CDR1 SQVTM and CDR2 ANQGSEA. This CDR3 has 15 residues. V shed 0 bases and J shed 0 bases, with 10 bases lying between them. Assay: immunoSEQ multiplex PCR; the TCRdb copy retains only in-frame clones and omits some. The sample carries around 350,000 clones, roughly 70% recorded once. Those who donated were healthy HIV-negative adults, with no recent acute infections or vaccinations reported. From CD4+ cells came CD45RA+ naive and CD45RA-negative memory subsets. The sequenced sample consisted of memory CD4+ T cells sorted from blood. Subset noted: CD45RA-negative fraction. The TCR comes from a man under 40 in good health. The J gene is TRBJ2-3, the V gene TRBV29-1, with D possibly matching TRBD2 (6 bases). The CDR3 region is CSVEDPGTSTDTQYF. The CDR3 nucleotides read TGCAGCGTTGAAGACCCCGGGACTAGCACAGATACGCAGTATTTT.